This passage covers 8 T cell receptor beta chains from one sample sequenced in a study of blood T cell repertoires in COVID-19. The data were produced by immunoSEQ multiplex PCR, yet TCRdb's version contains in-frame clones alone and is incomplete. This sample has roughly 250,000 clones; 88% occur once, and the top ten carry roughly 3.9%. The sample consisted of peripheral blood. Every receptor here comes from a man aged 60 to 69 who had recovered from COVID-19.

This clone was recorded once. The chain is built from TRBV19 and TRBJ1-5; possibly TRBD1 for D (6 bases). The V end was cut by 5 bases, the J end by 5 bases, with 10 bases between. Per germline, CDR1 LNHDA and CDR2 SQIVND (reference sequence). The CDR3 totals 13 residues. Here the CDR3 reads CASSLSGDQPQHF. CDR3 in DNA: TGTGCCAGTAGTCTCTCAGGGGATCAGCCCCAGCATTTT.

This clone is medium-sized (0.01 to 0.1%) by share. The chain employs TRBV7-9 and TRBJ1-2, with D hard to call. The CDR3 covers 16 residues. V was trimmed by 2 bases and J by 0 bases, leaving 13 bases between them. The V gene's germline CDR1 is SEHNR and CDR2 FQNEAQ (reference sequence). CDR3 sequence: CASSLRRSEPNYGYTF. CDR3 nucleotide sequence: TGTGCCAGCAGCTTACGCAGGTCGGAACCTAACTATGGCTACACCTTC.

The chain employs TRBV5-4 and TRBJ1-1, with 7 bases matching TRBD1. V shed 1 base and J 11 bases; nucleotides not matched to a gene: 14. CDR3 length equals 15 residues. Germline lookup yields CDR1 SGHNT and CDR2 YYREEE (reference sequence). The CDR3 DNA reads TGTGCCAGCAGCTTGACAGGGGCAGGAGAATCGGGGGCTTTCTTT. Its translation is CASSLTGAGESGAFF.

DNA for the CDR3: TGCGCCAGCAGCTTGGGACAGAGCAATCAGCCCCAGCATTTT. It codes for CASSLGQSNQPQHF. The chain has TRBV5-1 and TRBJ1-5, with a weak D call TRBD1 (5 bases). V was trimmed by 0 bases and J by 1 base, leaving 5 bases between them. This CDR3 has 14 amino acids. Germline CDR1 and CDR2: SGHRS and YFSETQ. Drawing the rest from reference TRBV5-1 and TRBJ1-5, the complete variable domain is KAGVTQTPRYLIKTRGQQVTLSCSPISGHRSVSWYQQTPGQGLQFLFEYFSETQRNKGNFPGRFSGRQFSNSRSEMNVSTLELGDSALYLCASSLGQSNQPQHFGDGTRLSIL.

This clone came up a few times. The chain recombines TRBV7-2 with TRBJ2-7; 8 bases map to TRBD2. V was clipped by 5 bases and J by 2 bases; unmatched bases: 11. The CDR3 consists of 16 residues. Germline V lookup: CDR1 SGHTA, CDR2 FQGNSA. The CDR3 is CASSPSLSGGTYEQYF. CDR3 DNA: TGTGCCAGCAGCCCGAGTCTGAGCGGGGGTACCTACGAGCAGTACTTC.

In its sample, this clone was seen once. The genes are TRBV27 and TRBJ2-5, with TRBD2 matching over 8 bases. The CDR3 length is 14 residues. V was clipped by 1 base and J by 3 bases; unmatched bases: 1. Germline-derived CDR1 and CDR2 are MNHEY and SMNVEV (reference sequence). The chain's CDR3 is CASSLLAGKETQYF. CDR3 DNA: TGTGCCAGCAGTTTATTAGCGGGGAAAGAGACCCAGTACTTC.

The V and J genes are TRBV5-1 and TRBJ1-5; 8 nucleotides match TRBD1. Germline CDR1 reads SGHRS; CDR2 reads YFSETQ. CDR3 length: 14 amino acids. J lost 4 bases, V lost 0 bases, and 0 bases had no gene match. Here the CDR3 reads CASSLGTGNQPQHF. The CDR3 coding sequence is TGCGCCAGCAGCTTGGGGACAGGGAATCAGCCCCAGCATTTT.

The chain couples TRBV15 to TRBJ1-6; a weak D match, TRBD1 (5 bases). Trimming took off 5 bases at V and 0 bases at J, with 20 bases between the two ends. The germline gives CDR1 LNHNV, CDR2 YYDKDF (reference sequence). The CDR3 covers 19 residues. DNA for the CDR3: TGTGCCACCAGCTCTACCCCCTTGACAGCGAGCTCCTATAATTCACCCCTCCACTTT. Translation: CATSSTPLTASSYNSPLHF.